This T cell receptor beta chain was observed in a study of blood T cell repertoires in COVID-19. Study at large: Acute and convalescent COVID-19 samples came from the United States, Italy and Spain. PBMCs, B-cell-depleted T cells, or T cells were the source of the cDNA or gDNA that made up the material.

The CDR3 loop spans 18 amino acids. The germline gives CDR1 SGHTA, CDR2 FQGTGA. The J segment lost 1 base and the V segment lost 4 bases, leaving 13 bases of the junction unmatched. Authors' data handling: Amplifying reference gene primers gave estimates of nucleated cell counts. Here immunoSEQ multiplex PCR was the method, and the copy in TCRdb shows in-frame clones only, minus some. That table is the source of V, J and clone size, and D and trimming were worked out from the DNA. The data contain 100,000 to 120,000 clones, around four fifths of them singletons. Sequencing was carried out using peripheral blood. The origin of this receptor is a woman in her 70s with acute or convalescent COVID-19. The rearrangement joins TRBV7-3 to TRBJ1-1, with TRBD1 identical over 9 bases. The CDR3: CASSSVLGQGPWNTEAFF. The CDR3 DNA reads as TGTGCCAGCAGCTCCGTCCTGGGACAGGGACCATGGAACACTGAAGCTTTCTTT. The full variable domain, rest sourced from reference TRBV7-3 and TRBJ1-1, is GAGVSQTPSNKVTEKGKYVELRCDPISGHTALYWYRQSLGQGPEFLIYFQGTGAADDSGLPNDRFFAVRPEGSVSTLKIQRTERGDSAVYLCASSSVLGQGPWNTEAFFGQGTRLTVV.